The rows below give T cell receptor beta chains drawn from one sample of a study of healthy donors' naive CD4 and CD8 T cells. Via MiXCR, TCRdb re-called the reads, giving one row per CDR3 protein. Here the sample spans approximately 180,000 distinct CDR3 sequences, about 70% being singletons. The material sequenced was naive CD4+ and CD8+ T cells sorted from blood, pooled from several donors. These receptor sequences come from a pool of human donors in good health; the sample pools cells from several healthy donors. The CDR3 runs from the conserved cysteine through the conserved F or W. D genes are given only for firm matches. Some rows have no size entry. The others give once, few or many, or a class for an expanded clone.

V	J	D	size	CDR3	DNA
TRBV19	TRBJ1-2	NA	NA	CASSWVNYGYTF	TGTGCCAGTAGTTGGGTTAACTATGGCTACACCTTC
TRBV2	TRBJ2-3	NA	NA	CASSDGQSTDTQYF	TGTGCCAGCAGTGATGGCCAGAGCACAGATACGCAGTATTTT
TRBV19	TRBJ1-2	NA	few	CASTTTANYGYTF	TGTGCCAGTACCACGACAGCTAACTATGGCTACACCTTC
TRBV6-5	TRBJ2-3	TRBD1	NA	CASRIRRDRDSMGTQYF	TGTGCCAGCAGAATCAGACGTGACAGGGACAGTATGGGTACGCAGTATTTT
TRBV6-5	TRBJ2-5	TRBD1	NA	CASSYSFKGARETQYF	TGTGCCAGCAGTTACTCGTTTAAGGGGGCTCGAGAGACCCAGTACTTC
TRBV12-3/TRBV12-4	TRBJ2-1	TRBD2	NA	CASTTPGTSGGLSYNEQFF	TGTGCCAGCACGACCCCCGGGACTAGCGGGGGCTTATCCTACAATGAGCAGTTCTTC
TRBV20-1	TRBJ1-2	NA	once	CSARESNGYTF	TGCAGTGCTAGAGAGTCTAATGGCTACACCTTC
TRBV29-1	TRBJ2-5	TRBD1	NA	CSVEDLAGTGEETQYF	TGCAGCGTTGAAGATCTCGCCGGGACAGGGGAAGAGACCCAGTACTTC
TRBV6-1	TRBJ2-3	NA	NA	CASSEVGTDTQYF	TGTGCCAGCAGTGAAGTAGGGACAGATACGCAGTATTTT
TRBV19	TRBJ2-7	NA	NA	CASSMVAGTRSYEQYF	TGTGCCAGTAGTATGGTGGCCGGGACGCGGTCCTACGAGCAGTACTTC
TRBV2	TRBJ2-7	TRBD2	NA	CASSGRGLAPPYEQYF	TGTGCCAGCTCCGGGCGGGGACTAGCCCCACCCTACGAGCAGTACTTC
TRBV27	TRBJ1-3	NA	NA	CASRLSPGNTIYF	TGTGCCAGCAGGCTATCCCCTGGAAACACCATATATTTT
TRBV4-1	TRBJ2-3	TRBD1	NA	CASSSRQGVRDTQYF	TGCGCCAGCAGCTCTAGACAGGGGGTGAGGGATACGCAGTATTTT
TRBV20-1	TRBJ2-7	TRBD2	few	CSALKREGFDEQYF	TGCAGTGCTCTAAAGCGGGAGGGGTTCGACGAGCAGTACTTC
TRBV19	TRBJ2-1	NA	NA	CAVGPSSYNEQFF	TGTGCCGTCGGACCGAGCTCCTACAATGAGCAGTTCTTC
TRBV29-1	TRBJ1-2	TRBD1	NA	CSVVWGQTDGYTF	TGCAGCGTTGTATGGGGACAGACAGATGGCTACACCTTC
TRBV29-1	TRBJ1-5	NA	few	CSVHRPQHF	TGCAGCGTTCACAGACCCCAGCATTTT
TRBV19	TRBJ1-6	NA	NA	CASSLRTIPYNSPLHF	TGTGCCAGTAGTCTACGAACCATCCCGTACAATTCACCCCTCCACTTT
TRBV6-6	TRBJ2-3	TRBD2	few	CASSYGGSGDTQYF	TGTGCCAGCAGTTACGGCGGGAGCGGGGATACGCAGTATTTT
TRBV6-1	TRBJ2-1	NA	NA	CASSDGGLQGGNEQFF	TGTGCCAGCAGTGATGGGGGGCTACAGGGTGGTAATGAGCAGTTCTTC
TRBV6-2/TRBV6-3	TRBJ2-7	NA	once	CASRARGRPYEQYF	TGTGCCAGCAGAGCCAGGGGTCGCCCCTACGAGCAGTACTTC
TRBV29-1	TRBJ2-7	NA	once	CSVTLSVLEDQYEQYF	TGCAGCGTGACCCTGTCAGTTTTGGAAGATCAATACGAGCAGTACTTC
TRBV29-1	TRBJ2-1	NA	NA	CSVVRGVSYNEQFF	TGCAGCGTTGTACGGGGAGTCTCCTACAATGAGCAGTTCTTC
TRBV5-5	TRBJ2-5	NA	few	CASSLAVQETQYF	TGTGCCAGCAGCTTGGCTGTCCAAGAGACCCAGTACTTC
TRBV19	TRBJ2-1	TRBD2	NA	CASSPGLALDEQFF	TGTGCCAGTAGTCCGGGACTAGCTTTGGATGAGCAGTTCTTC
TRBV18	TRBJ1-2	TRBD1	NA	CASSPPGGTANYGYTF	TGTGCCAGCTCGCCACCGGGAGGGACAGCCAACTATGGCTACACCTTC
TRBV29-1	TRBJ2-7	TRBD2	NA	CSVEQSSGPSYEQYF	TGCAGCGTTGAGCAATCTAGCGGTCCTTCTTACGAGCAGTACTTC
TRBV13	TRBJ2-3	TRBD2	NA	CASSSRAGVTDTQYF	TGTGCCAGCAGCTCCCGAGCGGGGGTCACAGATACGCAGTATTTT
TRBV5-5	TRBJ2-2	NA	NA	CASSFDFNTGELFF	TGTGCCAGCAGCTTTGACTTTAACACCGGGGAGCTGTTTTTT
TRBV19	TRBJ2-7	NA	NA	CASSPATGTYEQYF	TGTGCCAGTAGCCCCGCCACAGGGACCTACGAGCAGTACTTC
TRBV6-1	TRBJ1-1	NA	once	CASSEPTTEAFF	TGTGCCAGCAGTGAACCGACGACTGAAGCTTTCTTT
TRBV27	TRBJ2-5	NA	NA	CASSRDDETQYF	TGTGCCAGCAGCCGGGACGACGAGACCCAGTACTTC
TRBV20-1	TRBJ1-5	NA	NA	CSARPQGYQPQHF	TGCAGTGCTAGACCTCAGGGATATCAGCCCCAGCATTTT
TRBV20-1	TRBJ2-7	TRBD1	NA	CSADPRGTGGEQYF	TGCAGTGCTGACCCGCGAGGGACAGGGGGAGAGCAGTACTTC